This T cell receptor (beta chain) was found in a study of T cell responses to AZD1222 COVID-19 vaccine. From germline, CDR1 is KGHSH and CDR2 LQKENI. This CDR3 region has 16 residues. The V and J ends lost 3 bases and 2 bases respectively, with 16 bases between them. Libraries were prepared by immunoSEQ multiplex PCR; TCRdb keeps only in-frame clonotypes and omits some of them. The sample has about 120,000 clones; approximately 90% are singletons. The clonotype originates from an adult in good health. Sequences were derived from peripheral blood, sampled on day 0 of AZD1222 vaccination. The V gene is TRBV18, the J gene TRBJ2-5; D is possibly TRBD1 (6 bases). The CDR3 region is CASSPNRVGRQETQYF. The CDR3 bases are TGTGCCAGCTCACCTAACAGGGTGGGACGACAAGAGACCCAGTACTTC.